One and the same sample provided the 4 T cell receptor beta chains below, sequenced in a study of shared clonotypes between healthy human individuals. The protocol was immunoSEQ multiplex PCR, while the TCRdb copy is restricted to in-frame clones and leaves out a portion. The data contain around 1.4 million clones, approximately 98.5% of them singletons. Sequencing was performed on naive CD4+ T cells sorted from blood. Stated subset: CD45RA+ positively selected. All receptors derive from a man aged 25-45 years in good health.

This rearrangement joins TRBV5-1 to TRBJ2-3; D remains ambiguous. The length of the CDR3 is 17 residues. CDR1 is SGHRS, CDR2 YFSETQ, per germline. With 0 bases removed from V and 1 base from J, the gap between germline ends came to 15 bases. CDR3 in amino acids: CASSLAPQAAGTDTQYF. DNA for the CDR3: TGCGCCAGCAGCTTGGCCCCGCAGGCGGCAGGCACAGATACGCAGTATTTT.

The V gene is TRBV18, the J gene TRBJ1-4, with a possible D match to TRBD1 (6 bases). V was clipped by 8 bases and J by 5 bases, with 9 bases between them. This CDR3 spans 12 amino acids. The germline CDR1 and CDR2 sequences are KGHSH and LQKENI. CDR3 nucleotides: TGTGCCAGCGGACAGCTCAATGAAAAACTGTTTTTT. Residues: CASGQLNEKLFF.

CDR3 sequence: CASDDGGRPNTEAFF. The CDR3 region has the DNA TGTGCCAGCGACGACGGCGGGCGACCGAACACTGAAGCTTTCTTT. This sequence joins TRBV9 and TRBJ1-1; D gene ambiguous. Germline CDR1 SGDLS, CDR2 YYNGEE. This CDR3 has 15 amino acids. V lost 7 bases to trimming and J lost 1 base, with 17 bases between them.

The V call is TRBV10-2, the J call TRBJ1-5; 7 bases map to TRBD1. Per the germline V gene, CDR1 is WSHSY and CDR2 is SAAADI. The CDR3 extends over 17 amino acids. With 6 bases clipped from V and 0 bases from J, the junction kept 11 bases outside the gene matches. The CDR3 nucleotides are TGCGCCAGCAGCGGTCAGACGAGGACAGGTAGCAATCAGCCCCAGCATTTT. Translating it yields CASSGQTRTGSNQPQHF.